This TCR beta chain comes out of a study of long-term antiretroviral therapy in people with HIV. Regarding the study as a whole: HIV repertoires showed narrower CDR3 length ranges than controls.

It was version v3.0 of the immunoSEQ assay that was run at survey level. Assay used: immunoSEQ multiplex PCR; TCRdb lists only in-frame clones, some missing. Of 25,000 to 30,000 clones listed, approximately 93% are singletons. A note on this clone: Its matching antigen is unknown.

The V segment lost 4 bases and the J segment 8 bases; nucleotides outside the gene matches: 13. The CDR3 totals 17 residues. Per the germline V gene, CDR1 is MNHEY and CDR2 is SMNVEV (reference sequence). The receptor's source is a man aged 18 to 30 with HIV. The sequencing here drew on unsorted PBMCs, taken 3.1 years after starting antiretroviral therapy. The chain uses TRBV27 and TRBJ2-1, with TRBD2 identical over 11 bases. Written as DNA, the CDR3 is TGTGCCAGCAGTTCCATGGGGACTAGCGGAGAGGCGGATGAGCAGTTCTTC. Protein sequence: CASSSMGTSGEADEQFF.